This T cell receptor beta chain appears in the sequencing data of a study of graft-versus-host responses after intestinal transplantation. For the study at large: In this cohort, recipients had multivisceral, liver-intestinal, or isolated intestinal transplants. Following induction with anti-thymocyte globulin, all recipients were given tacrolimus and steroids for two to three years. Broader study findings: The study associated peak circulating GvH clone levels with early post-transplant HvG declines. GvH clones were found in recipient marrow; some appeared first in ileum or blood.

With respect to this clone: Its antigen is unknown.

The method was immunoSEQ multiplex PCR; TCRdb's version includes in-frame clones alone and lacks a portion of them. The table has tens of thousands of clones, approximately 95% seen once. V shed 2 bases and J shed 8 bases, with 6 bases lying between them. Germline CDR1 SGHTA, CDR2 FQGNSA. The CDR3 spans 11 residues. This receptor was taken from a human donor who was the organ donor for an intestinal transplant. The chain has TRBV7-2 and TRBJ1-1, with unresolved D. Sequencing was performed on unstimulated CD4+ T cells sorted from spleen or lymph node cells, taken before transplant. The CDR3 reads CASSLYVEAFF. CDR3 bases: TGTGCCAGCAGCTTATACGTGGAAGCTTTCTTT.